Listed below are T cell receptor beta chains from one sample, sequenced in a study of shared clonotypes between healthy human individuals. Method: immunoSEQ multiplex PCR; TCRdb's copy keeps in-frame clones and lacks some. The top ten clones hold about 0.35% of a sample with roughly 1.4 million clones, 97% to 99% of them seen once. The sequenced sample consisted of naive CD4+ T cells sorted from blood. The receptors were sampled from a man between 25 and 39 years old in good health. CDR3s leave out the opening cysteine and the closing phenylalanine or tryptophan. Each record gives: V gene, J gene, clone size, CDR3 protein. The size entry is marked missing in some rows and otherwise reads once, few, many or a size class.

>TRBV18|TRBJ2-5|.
ASSPLNAQETQY
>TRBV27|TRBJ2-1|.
ASSFRTSTYNEQF
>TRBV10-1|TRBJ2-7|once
ASSEFGTSGTYEQY
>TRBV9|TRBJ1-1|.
ASSAEGAGTEAF
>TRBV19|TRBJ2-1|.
ASLDNRDNEQF
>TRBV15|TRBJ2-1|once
ATSTGTGTNEQF
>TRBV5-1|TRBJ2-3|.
ASSPGRRRDTQY
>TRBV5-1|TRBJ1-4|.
ASSLGGTGPEKLF
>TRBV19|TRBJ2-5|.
ASSLGTGETQY
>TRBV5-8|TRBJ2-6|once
ASSQGLVRQGAPGANVLT
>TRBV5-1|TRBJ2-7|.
ASSPGIGIETYEQY
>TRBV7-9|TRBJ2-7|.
ASSPGRSSYEQY
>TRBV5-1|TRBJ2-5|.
ASSSGQMQETQY
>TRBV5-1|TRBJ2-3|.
ASSLAGETDTQY
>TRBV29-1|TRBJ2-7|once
SVDRGFEQY
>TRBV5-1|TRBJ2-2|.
ASSLFSGRRAGELF
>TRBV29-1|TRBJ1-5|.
SVRSRVGQPQH
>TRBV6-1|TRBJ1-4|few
ASSEGGEKLF
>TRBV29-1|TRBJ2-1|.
SVLTSGRDNEQF
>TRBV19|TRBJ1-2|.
ASSMRGSPYGYT
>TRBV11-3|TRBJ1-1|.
ASSLGTENTEAF
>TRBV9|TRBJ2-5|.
ASSVVGGETQY
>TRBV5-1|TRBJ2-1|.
ASSLDGWLDRYNEQF
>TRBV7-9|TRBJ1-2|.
ASSLEVSASYGYT
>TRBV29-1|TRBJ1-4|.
SVRDILGEKLF
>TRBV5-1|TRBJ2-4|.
ASSLTVAKNIQY
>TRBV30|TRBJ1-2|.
ACQASGESGYT
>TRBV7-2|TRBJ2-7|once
ASSLVGGPEQY
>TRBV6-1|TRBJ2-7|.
ASRPGHSYEQY
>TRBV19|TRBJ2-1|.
ASRLEWGSYNEQF
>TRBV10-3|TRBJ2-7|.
AISESRRVSAQADSYEQY
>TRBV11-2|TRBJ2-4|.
ASSLGSGKNIQY
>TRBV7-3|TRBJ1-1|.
ASSLTPSDLNTEAF
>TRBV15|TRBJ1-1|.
ATSRGASATEAF
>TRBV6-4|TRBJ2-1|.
ASSDPGRSVHEQF
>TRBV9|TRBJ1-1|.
ASSLSEGPWGTEAF
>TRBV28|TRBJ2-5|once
ASSLTGTGIETQY
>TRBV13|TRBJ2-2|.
ASSLVRRNANTGELF
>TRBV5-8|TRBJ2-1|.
ASSLPGLSYNEQF
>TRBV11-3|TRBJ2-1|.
ASSLASSGYNEQF
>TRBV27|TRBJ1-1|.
ASSQTGVDTEAF
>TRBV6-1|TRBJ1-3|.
ASSLSQNTIY
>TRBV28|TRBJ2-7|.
ASSFARGHYEQY
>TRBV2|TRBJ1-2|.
ASSELVGRLYGYT
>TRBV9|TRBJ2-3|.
ASSRITSTDTQY
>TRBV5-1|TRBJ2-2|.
AFLLAPGELF
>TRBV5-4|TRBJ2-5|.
ASSLMGGAETQY
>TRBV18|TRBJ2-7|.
ASSPDIHYEQY
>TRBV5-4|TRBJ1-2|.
ASSLTGVNYGYT
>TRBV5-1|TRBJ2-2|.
ASSSLGAGGYSGTGELF
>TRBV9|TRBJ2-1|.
ASSASGTGGQNEQF
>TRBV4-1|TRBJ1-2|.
ASTAQGGNYGYT
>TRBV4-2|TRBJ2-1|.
ASSQGLGPYNEQF